The TCR beta chain under discussion was sequenced for a study of identifying expanded T cells in peripheral blood. Points from the study as a whole: Two-week clone count variance significantly increased as total template count grew. Over approximately two and four weeks, about 15 and 19 clones changed, versus roughly 1.1 between replicates.

Looked up from germline, CDR1 is GTSNPN and CDR2 is SVGIG (reference sequence). V lost 3 bases and J lost 1, with 9 bases in between. There are 13 residues in the CDR3. Sequenced by immunoSEQ multiplex PCR; TCRdb stores in-frame clones only, minus some. The data contain around 57,000 clones, approximately 87% of them seen just once; the ten biggest clones take up 4.7%. Regarding this clone: Its antigen is not identified.

No infections or other immune events were documented during collection. The clonotype originates from a person aged 18 to 70 in good health. This chain uses TRBV30 with TRBJ1-1; no clear D. Sequenced sample: blood. This CDR3 is CAWRIEENTEAFF. The DNA of the CDR3 is TGTGCCTGGAGGATAGAAGAGAACACTGAAGCTTTCTTT.